These 23 T cell receptor beta chains were all obtained from the same sample, sequenced in a study of blood T cell repertoires in COVID-19 (dated by TCRdb to 2020 to 2021). Library preparation used the immunoSEQ multiplex PCR assay. TCRdb holds this immuneACCESS table with in-frame rearrangements only. Some clones are missing; in checked studies, unresolved V genes explain under half, and the rest has no known cause. This sample lists about 140,000 clones; roughly 88% were detected once. The ten largest clones capture about 1.5% of the sample. The sequenced material came from peripheral blood. These receptor sequences come from a woman in her sixties or seventies with acute or convalescent COVID-19.

This chain uses TRBV27 with TRBJ1-6; D perhaps matches TRBD1 (6 bases). The germline V gene has CDR1 MNHEY and CDR2 SMNVEV (reference sequence). Trimming left V 6 bases short and J 3 bases short, with 15 bases between. CDR3 size: 16 residues. As DNA, the CDR3 is TGTGCCAGCAGAAGAGCCGGGGGGCACTATAATTCACCCCTCCACTTT. It is translated as CASRRAGGHYNSPLHF.

The count of this clone is one. The rearrangement links TRBV19 to TRBJ1-2; D is undetermined. Looked up from germline, CDR1 is LNHDA and CDR2 is SQIVND (reference sequence). The CDR3 has 13 amino acids. The V end lost 6 bases, the J end lost 4 bases, and 12 bases lay between the germline ends. This CDR3 is CASSLDNAYGYTF. For the CDR3, the DNA is TGTGCCAGTAGCCTTGACAACGCCTATGGCTACACCTTC.

This clone is a singleton in its sample. This rearrangement joins TRBV11-1 to TRBJ2-7; D remains ambiguous. The CDR3 totals 15 residues. With 1 base removed from V and 7 bases from J, the gap between germline ends came to 17 bases. Per germline, CDR1 SGHAT and CDR2 FQDESV (reference sequence). CDR3 sequence (DNA): TGTGCCAGCAGCTTAGGGGTCAGGTCCGTCGGAGAGCAGTACTTC. Translating gives CASSLGVRSVGEQYF.

V is TRBV25-1 and J is TRBJ2-7, with TRBD1 matching 9 bases. The trim removed 1 base at V and 9 bases at J, leaving 10 bases unmatched. The CDR3 spans 15 residues. Germline loops: CDR1 MGHDK, CDR2 SYGVNS. CDR3 DNA sequence: TGTGCCAGCAGTGAATGGGACAGGGACACGGTAGGGCAGTACTTC. Amino acid sequence: CASSEWDRDTVGQYF.

This clone has only a few counts. The chain employs TRBV6-2 or TRBV6-3 and TRBJ1-2; D unclear. Trimming cost V 6 bases and J 6 bases, with 17 bases left between them. This CDR3 spans 14 amino acids. Germline lookup yields CDR1 MNHEY and CDR2 SVGEGT. For the CDR3, the DNA is TGTGCCAGCAGCCAAGTTTCGGGGAATGATGGCTACACCTTC. This sequence encodes CASSQVSGNDGYTF.

The rearrangement links TRBV7-2 to TRBJ2-5, with D uncertain. Trimming removed 2 bases at V and 7 bases at J, with 8 bases between. The CDR3 contains 12 residues. The germline V gene encodes CDR1 SGHTA and CDR2 FQGNSA. For the CDR3, the DNA is TGTGCCAGCAGCTTACCCCAGTTGACCCAGTACTTC. This encodes CASSLPQLTQYF.

V and J are TRBV25-1 and TRBJ2-7; the match to TRBD1 covers 8 bases. Trimming cost V 8 bases and J 2 bases; bases outside gene matches: 8. This CDR3 is built from 14 residues. CDR1 and CDR2 (germline): MGHDK, SYGVNS. The CDR3 DNA is TGTGCCAGCCAACGGACAGGGCTAACCTACGAGCAGTACTTC. Its protein product is CASQRTGLTYEQYF.

The rearrangement joins TRBV25-1 to TRBJ1-1; maybe TRBD1 (6 bases). Per the germline V gene, CDR1 is MGHDK and CDR2 is SYGVNS. The CDR3 loop spans 14 amino acids. Trimming cost V 10 bases and J 0 bases, with 15 bases left between them. The CDR3 here is CANFHGQLNTEAFF. CDR3 DNA: TGTGCCAACTTCCATGGACAGTTGAACACTGAAGCTTTCTTT.

This chain links TRBV28 with TRBJ2-2, with D possibly matching TRBD1 (6 bases). V was clipped by 5 bases and J by 7 bases, with 20 bases between them. This CDR3 contains 16 residues. The V gene's germline CDR1 is MDHEN and CDR2 SYDVKM. CDR3 sequence reads: CASSKQGILGNGELFF. For the CDR3, the DNA is TGTGCCAGCAGTAAACAGGGAATCCTGGGCAACGGGGAGCTGTTTTTT.

This rearrangement joins TRBV15 to TRBJ1-4; D not resolved. The CDR3 has 14 amino acids. The germline V and J ends were trimmed by 1 base and 10 bases, with 13 bases remaining between them. CDR1 and CDR2 from the germline V gene are LNHNV and YYDKDF (reference sequence). The CDR3 nucleotides read TGTGCCACCAGCAGAGTAACAACAGCCCCAAAACTGTTTTTT. It yields the protein CATSRVTTAPKLFF. Drawing the rest from reference TRBV15 and TRBJ1-4, the complete variable domain is DAMVIQNPRYQVTQFGKPVTLSCSQTLNHNVMYWYQQKSSQAPKLLFHYYDKDFNNEADTPDNFQSRRPNTSFCFLDIRSPGLGDTAMYLCATSRVTTAPKLFFGSGTQLSVL.

The J gene is TRBJ2-1, the V gene TRBV5-1, with 8 bases identical to TRBD1. J lost 5 bases, V lost 5 bases, and 9 bases had no gene match. The CDR3 contains 15 residues. The germline V gene has CDR1 SGHRS and CDR2 YFSETQ. The CDR3: CASRNRQGSNNEQFF. DNA for the CDR3: TGCGCCAGCAGAAACCGACAGGGGTCCAACAATGAGCAGTTCTTC.

The V and J genes are TRBV7-2 and TRBJ2-1; 9 bases fit TRBD1. In germline, CDR1 is SGHTA, CDR2 FQGNSA. The J segment lost 5 bases and the V segment lost 1 base, leaving 6 bases of the junction unmatched. The CDR3 consists of 16 residues. The CDR3 DNA is TGTGCCAGCAGCTTAGGCGGGACAGGGACCCACAATGAGCAGTTCTTC. It translates to CASSLGGTGTHNEQFF.

V is TRBV19 and J is TRBJ2-7; TRBD1 matches at 9 bases. Trimming at V came to 0 bases and at J to 8 bases, leaving 17 bases not matched to a gene. This CDR3 region has 18 residues. The germline V gene encodes CDR1 LNHDA and CDR2 SQIVND (reference sequence). The DNA for the CDR3 is TGTGCCAGTAGTATAGAGAATCCTAACCGGGACAGGGTCAGTCAGCAGTACTTC. Protein product: CASSIENPNRDRVSQQYF.

This clone came up once. The CDR3 reads CASGTGGSNQPQHF. CDR3 coding DNA: TGTGCCAGCGGGACAGGGGGTAGCAATCAGCCCCAGCATTTT. V usage is TRBV6-5 and J usage is TRBJ1-5; 11 nucleotides agree with TRBD1. The V gene end was trimmed by 8 bases and the J gene end by 0 bases; junction bases not matched to a gene: 0. The CDR3 runs 14 residues. CDR1 MNHEY and CDR2 SVGAGI come from the germline V gene.

This clone was seen only a few times. The chain couples TRBV19 to TRBJ1-5; D possibly corresponds to TRBD1 (6 bases). The germline V gene has CDR1 LNHDA and CDR2 SQIVND (reference sequence). CDR3 size: 17 residues. Trimming shortened V by 2 bases and J by 6 bases, and 20 bases separated the two germline ends. The CDR3 protein is CASSIRVPGARSQPQHF. CDR3 coding DNA: TGTGCCAGTAGTATAAGGGTCCCAGGGGCGCGGAGTCAGCCCCAGCATTTT.

This clone was picked up a small number of times. This chain connects TRBV7-9 to TRBJ2-7; D gene uncertain. The CDR3 loop spans 13 amino acids. The ends were cut back, 6 bases at V and 4 bases at J, with 13 bases in the middle. CDR1 and CDR2 (germline): SEHNR, FQNEAQ (reference sequence). CDR3 nucleotides: TGTGCCAGCAGTCCTGACACCACTTACGAGCAGTACTTC. Translation: CASSPDTTYEQYF.

The V and J genes are TRBV6-5 and TRBJ2-7; TRBD1 aligns across 8 bases. The CDR3 runs 15 residues. The germline gives CDR1 MNHEY, CDR2 SVGAGI. The J segment lost 2 bases and the V segment lost 5 bases, leaving 8 bases of the junction unmatched. CDR3 sequence reads: CASSLRRTGPYEQYF. DNA for the CDR3: TGTGCCAGCAGTCTACGGAGGACAGGGCCCTACGAGCAGTACTTC.

The V and J genes are TRBV18 and TRBJ2-5, with D unclear. Germline CDR1 KGHSH, CDR2 LQKENI. Trimming pared 0 bases from V and 0 bases from J, leaving 2 bases between. The CDR3 consists of 13 residues. CDR3 nucleotides: TGTGCCAGCTCACCACCCGACCAAGAGACCCAGTACTTC. This encodes CASSPPDQETQYF.

The genes are TRBV15 and TRBJ2-3; 9 nucleotides align to TRBD2. The V segment lost 1 base and the J segment 4 bases; nucleotides outside the gene matches: 6. This CDR3 has 16 amino acids. From germline, CDR1 is LNHNV and CDR2 YYDKDF (reference sequence). This CDR3 is CATSRVRRGGPDTQYF. The CDR3 nucleotides read TGTGCCACCAGCAGAGTACGGCGGGGGGGGCCAGATACGCAGTATTTT.

This chain uses TRBV5-1 with TRBJ2-5; 7 bases are shared with TRBD1. This CDR3 has 17 residues. Trimming cost V 0 bases and J 3 bases; bases outside gene matches: 11. Per germline, CDR1 SGHRS and CDR2 YFSETQ. CDR3 region: CASSLGLSAGTEETQYF. The CDR3 DNA sequence: TGCGCCAGCAGCTTGGGCCTATCCGCCGGGACAGAAGAGACCCAGTACTTC.

The chain links TRBV2 to TRBJ1-2; 7 bases fit TRBD1. Trimming removed 4 bases from V and 4 bases from J; junction bases left unmatched: 3. This CDR3 has 13 residues. Per the germline V gene, CDR1 is SNHLY and CDR2 is FYNNEI. Here the CDR3 DNA reads TGTGCCAGCAGTGGACAGGGAAGCTATGGCTACACCTTC. It yields the protein CASSGQGSYGYTF. Combining the CDR3 with reference TRBV2 and TRBJ1-2 gives the whole variable domain EPEVTQTPSHQVTQMGQEVILRCVPISNHLYFYWYRQILGQKVEFLVSFYNNEISEKSEIFDDQFSVERPDGSNFTLKIRSTKLEDSAMYFCASSGQGSYGYTFGSGTRLTVV.

This clone was observed a single time. The gene calls are TRBV7-2 and TRBJ1-1, with 9 bases lining up with TRBD1. The CDR3 contains 16 residues. The junction had 8 bases not matched to a gene; V was cut back by 5 bases and J by 1 base. Germline loops: CDR1 SGHTA, CDR2 FQGNSA. CDR3 DNA: TGTGCCAGCAGCCCCCCGACAGGGGGGGGGAACACTGAAGCTTTCTTT. This sequence encodes CASSPPTGGGNTEAFF.

V is TRBV9 and J is TRBJ2-7; 7 nucleotides align to TRBD2. V lost 6 bases, J lost 5 bases, and 11 bases stayed unmatched. The CDR3 extends over 14 amino acids. Germline CDR1 and CDR2: SGDLS and YYNGEE. Written as DNA, the CDR3 is TGTGCCAGCACCCCGGGACTACCTCCGGACGAGCAGTACTTC. This codes for CASTPGLPPDEQYF.